The next 27 T cell receptor beta chains were all read from a single sample in a study of OX40 agonist ivuxolimab in advanced cancers. Sequencing used immunoSEQ multiplex PCR; TCRdb keeps in-frame clones, though not all of them. The sample shows tens of thousands of clones, about 91% of them seen only once. The source material was CD4+ or CD8+ T cells sorted from blood, sampled in a trial of the OX40 agonist ivuxolimab. These receptors were obtained from an adult with an advanced solid tumor such as melanoma, head and neck, liver or kidney cancer.

The chain carries TRBV29-1 and TRBJ2-1; D is undetermined. Germline CDR1 reads SQVTM; CDR2 reads ANQGSEA. V shed 7 bases and J shed 5 bases, with 6 bases lying between them. The CDR3 is made up of 10 amino acids. As DNA, the CDR3 is TGCAGCGCCCACAACAATGAGCAGTTCTTC. This encodes CSAHNNEQFF.

V usage is TRBV25-1 and J usage is TRBJ2-1; 9 bases agree with TRBD1. J lost 6 bases, V lost 6 bases, and 15 bases had no gene match. CDR1 is MGHDK and CDR2 is SYGVNS in the germline V gene. CDR3 size: 17 residues. The CDR3 loop is CASSQDWVGTGSNEQFF. As DNA, the CDR3 is TGTGCCAGCAGCCAAGATTGGGTGGGGACAGGGAGCAATGAGCAGTTCTTC.

This clone has just a few counts. The CDR3 protein is CASSQDALNTEAFF. CDR3 nucleotides: TGCGCCAGCAGCCAAGATGCCCTGAACACTGAAGCTTTCTTT. The chain has TRBV4-1 and TRBJ1-1; D ambiguous. V was pared by 0 bases and J by 0 bases, with 5 bases between. In germline, CDR1 is MGHRA, CDR2 YSYEKL. CDR3 length: 14 residues.

The genes are TRBV6-5 and TRBJ1-1; D is unresolved. The length of the CDR3 is 15 residues. The germline gives CDR1 MNHEY, CDR2 SVGAGI. V gave up 5 bases and J gave up 0 bases, with 13 bases separating them. CDR3 loop: CASSPERNMNTEAFF. As DNA, the CDR3 is TGTGCCAGCAGTCCCGAGCGGAACATGAACACTGAAGCTTTCTTT.

This rearrangement joins TRBV10-3 to TRBJ2-7; the D gene is possibly TRBD2 (5 bases). Germline V CDR1 and CDR2: ENHRY, SYGVKD. The V end was cut by 5 bases, the J end by 6 bases, with 17 bases between. CDR3 length: 14 residues. The CDR3 DNA is TGTGCCATCAGTACCGGGATCCAAACGGGCGAGCAGTACTTC. Translation gives CAISTGIQTGEQYF.

This chain uses TRBV7-9 with TRBJ1-2; 8 bases are shared with TRBD1. The length of the CDR3 is 16 residues. Germline V gene lookup returns CDR1 SEHNR and CDR2 FQNEAQ (reference sequence). The V segment lost 3 bases and the J segment 3 bases; nucleotides outside the gene matches: 9. For the CDR3, the DNA is TGTGCCAGCAGCTTGGCCCTGGGACAGGTCTACTATGGCTACACCTTC. Translating it yields CASSLALGQVYYGYTF.

This clone was counted between two and nine times. V is TRBV1 and J is TRBJ1-1; whether TRBD1, the table's D call, matches the DNA was not checked. TRBV1 has pseudogene status. This CDR3 region has 11 residues. For the CDR3, the DNA is TGCTGTGGCAGGGGAGACACTGAAGCTTTCTTT. It yields the protein CCGRGDTEAFF.

The CDR3 DNA follows: TGTGCCAGCAGTGAATATCGAGTTGGCGGCTACACCTTC. Protein sequence: CASSEYRVGGYTF. The chain links TRBV25-1 to TRBJ1-2; D unresolved. This CDR3 has 13 amino acids. V was cut by 0 bases and J by 8 bases, with 10 bases left in between. Per the germline V gene, CDR1 is MGHDK and CDR2 is SYGVNS.

The J gene is TRBJ2-7, the V gene TRBV2, with D hard to call. Looked up from germline, CDR1 is SNHLY and CDR2 is FYNNEI. With 1 base removed from V and 3 bases from J, the gap between germline ends came to 10 bases. The CDR3 totals 14 residues. DNA of the CDR3: TGTGCCAGCAGTGAAGGGTTACAGCTCTACGAGCAGTACTTC. As protein: CASSEGLQLYEQYF.

The rearrangement joins TRBV7-9 to TRBJ1-1; unclear D gene. The CDR3 contains 11 residues. Trimming removed 1 base at V and 7 bases at J, with 4 bases between. In germline, CDR1 is SEHNR, CDR2 FQNEAQ (reference sequence). The CDR3 bases are TGTGCCAGCAGCTTAGGCGGTGAAGCTTTCTTT. Residues: CASSLGGEAFF.

Only one count was recorded for this clone. The rearrangement uses TRBV5-6 and TRBJ2-1, with D unclear. From germline, CDR1 is SGHDT and CDR2 YYEEEE. V was trimmed by 2 bases and J by 2 bases, leaving 8 bases between them. The CDR3 extends over 14 amino acids. The CDR3 nucleotides are TGTGCCAGCAGCTTTCAGGCTACCTACAATGAGCAGTTCTTC. It translates to CASSFQATYNEQFF.

The chain couples TRBV11-1 to TRBJ2-4, with 8 bases that match TRBD1. CDR1 is SGHAT, CDR2 FQDESV, per germline (reference sequence). With V trimmed by 5 bases and J by 3 bases, 12 bases remained unmatched. This CDR3 comprises 17 residues. CDR3 sequence reads: CASSPIQGVEDKNIQYF. The DNA of the CDR3 is TGTGCCAGCAGCCCTATACAGGGGGTAGAAGACAAAAACATTCAGTACTTC.

V and J are TRBV5-4 and TRBJ1-1; D call uncertain. Germline V gene sequence: CDR1 SGHNT, CDR2 YYREEE (reference sequence). Trimming removed 0 bases from V and 3 bases from J, with 12 bases in between. The CDR3 extends over 15 amino acids. The CDR3 nucleotides are TGTGCCAGCAGCTTGGTCCCGACGGACCACACTGAAGCTTTCTTT. Its protein is CASSLVPTDHTEAFF.

With respect to this clone: One end of the junction is discordant with germline, which a read error may explain. This CDR3 is CAGSSDWTGGYNEQFF. The CDR3 nucleotides read TGTGCCGGCAGCTCCGACTGGACGGGAGGCTACAATGAGCAGTTCTTC. This rearrangement joins TRBV7-9 to TRBJ2-1, with 7 bases matching TRBD2. The V gene's germline CDR1 is SEHNR and CDR2 FQNEAQ (reference sequence). The CDR3 runs to 16 residues.

The V call is TRBV29-1, the J call TRBJ1-1; TRBD1 might be the D (5 bases). The germline V gene encodes CDR1 SQVTM and CDR2 ANQGSEA. Deletions cut 3 bases from V and 1 base from J, with 9 bases between. The CDR3 is 13 amino acids. The CDR3 loop is CSVDQGQNTEAFF. CDR3 in DNA: TGCAGCGTTGACCAGGGCCAGAACACTGAAGCTTTCTTT.

The chain employs TRBV5-1 and TRBJ2-1; 12 positions agree with TRBD2. This CDR3 region has 17 residues. Trimming removed 0 bases from V and 4 bases from J; junction bases left unmatched: 5. CDR1 is SGHRS, CDR2 YFSETQ, per germline. CDR3 sequence reads: CASSLGWTSGVYNEQFF. The CDR3 region has the DNA TGCGCCAGCAGCTTGGGATGGACTAGCGGGGTTTACAATGAGCAGTTCTTC.

V and J are TRBV27 and TRBJ2-5, with TRBD2 matching 7 bases. The CDR3 runs to 16 residues. The germline gives CDR1 MNHEY, CDR2 SMNVEV (reference sequence). J gave up 4 bases and V 5 bases, and 13 bases lay outside the gene matches. As DNA, the CDR3 is TGTGCCAGCAGTACCCATTCCGGGGAGGGCCGAGAGACCCAGTACTTC. It codes for CASSTHSGEGRETQYF.

This chain uses TRBV27 with TRBJ1-1; the D gene is possibly TRBD1 (5 bases). The V gene's germline CDR1 is MNHEY and CDR2 SMNVEV (reference sequence). The CDR3 has 13 residues. V lost 2 bases and J 5 bases, leaving 9 bases between the germline ends. CDR3 DNA: TGTGCCAGCAGTTTAGCAGGGAGGACTGAAGCTTTCTTT. It encodes CASSLAGRTEAFF.

The chain is built from TRBV6-5 and TRBJ1-5; TRBD1 aligns across 7 bases. This CDR3 has 15 amino acids. V shed 6 bases, J shed 3 bases, and the junction held 8 bases outside the gene matches. CDR1 MNHEY and CDR2 SVGAGI come from the germline V gene. The CDR3 reads CASRGQPGYNQPQHF. The DNA for the CDR3 is TGTGCCAGCAGGGGACAGCCTGGGTACAATCAGCCCCAGCATTTT.

The rearrangement joins TRBV15 to TRBJ2-3; D uncertain. Deletions cut 3 bases from V and 1 base from J, with 5 bases between. Germline CDR1 and CDR2: LNHNV and YYDKDF (reference sequence). This CDR3 contains 13 residues. CDR3 loop: CATSRPGTDTQYF. In DNA, the CDR3 is TGTGCCACCAGCAGGCCGGGCACAGATACGCAGTATTTT.

The chain is built from TRBV12-5 and TRBJ2-1; D not certain. This CDR3 region has 17 residues. Germline lookup yields CDR1 LGHNT and CDR2 FRNRAP. The V and J ends lost 0 bases and 0 bases respectively, with 12 bases between them. The DNA for the CDR3 is TGTGCTAGTGGTTTGGTACCAACGACCCGCTCCTACAATGAGCAGTTCTTC. Translating gives CASGLVPTTRSYNEQFF.

This clone was recorded once. The gene calls are TRBV15 and TRBJ2-7, with 10 bases identical to TRBD2. The ends lost 9 bases at V and 4 bases at J; junction bases unmatched: 6. The germline gives CDR1 LNHNV, CDR2 YYDKDF (reference sequence). The CDR3 is 13 residues long. CDR3 coding DNA: TGTGCCACGTCCCTAGCGGGGGAGTACGAGCAGTACTTC. Encoded protein: CATSLAGEYEQYF.

The V call is TRBV11-2, the J call TRBJ2-7; D might be TRBD2 (6 bases). This CDR3 region has 14 residues. The germline CDR1 and CDR2 sequences are SGHAT and FQNNGV. V gave up 3 bases and J gave up 3 bases, with 12 bases separating them. As DNA, the CDR3 is TGTGCCAGCAGCTTTGCTCCGGGGGACTACGAGCAGTACTTC. Encoded protein: CASSFAPGDYEQYF.

J is TRBJ2-5 and V is TRBV7-9; no firm D call. The germline V gene encodes CDR1 SEHNR and CDR2 FQNEAQ (reference sequence). V lost 5 bases and J 7 bases, leaving 17 bases between the germline ends. The CDR3 runs 14 residues. The CDR3 sequence: CASSGDTADWTQYF. The CDR3 bases are TGTGCCAGCAGCGGCGACACTGCCGATTGGACCCAGTACTTC.

The rearrangement links TRBV9 to TRBJ1-1; D perhaps matches TRBD1 (5 bases). The CDR3 extends over 13 amino acids. The ends were cut back, 3 bases at V and 4 bases at J, with 10 bases in the middle. Germline-derived CDR1 and CDR2 are SGDLS and YYNGEE. This chain's CDR3 is CASSAQGSTEAFF. The CDR3 DNA follows: TGTGCCAGCAGCGCTCAGGGCAGCACTGAAGCTTTCTTT.

The chain combines TRBV5-1 with TRBJ2-2, with D hard to call. The germline V gene has CDR1 SGHRS and CDR2 YFSETQ. The CDR3 is 12 amino acids. V lost 2 bases and J lost 4, with 3 bases in between. The CDR3 loop is CASSLITGELFF. CDR3 DNA: TGCGCCAGCAGCTTAATCACCGGGGAGCTGTTTTTT.

This chain joins TRBV11-2 and TRBJ2-1; 8 bases map to TRBD2. The trim removed 3 bases at V and 4 bases at J, leaving 8 bases unmatched. Germline V gene lookup returns CDR1 SGHAT and CDR2 FQNNGV. The CDR3 contains 16 residues. This CDR3 reads CASSFIGTSSYNEQFF. The DNA of the CDR3 is TGTGCCAGCAGCTTTATCGGGACTAGTTCTTACAATGAGCAGTTCTTC.